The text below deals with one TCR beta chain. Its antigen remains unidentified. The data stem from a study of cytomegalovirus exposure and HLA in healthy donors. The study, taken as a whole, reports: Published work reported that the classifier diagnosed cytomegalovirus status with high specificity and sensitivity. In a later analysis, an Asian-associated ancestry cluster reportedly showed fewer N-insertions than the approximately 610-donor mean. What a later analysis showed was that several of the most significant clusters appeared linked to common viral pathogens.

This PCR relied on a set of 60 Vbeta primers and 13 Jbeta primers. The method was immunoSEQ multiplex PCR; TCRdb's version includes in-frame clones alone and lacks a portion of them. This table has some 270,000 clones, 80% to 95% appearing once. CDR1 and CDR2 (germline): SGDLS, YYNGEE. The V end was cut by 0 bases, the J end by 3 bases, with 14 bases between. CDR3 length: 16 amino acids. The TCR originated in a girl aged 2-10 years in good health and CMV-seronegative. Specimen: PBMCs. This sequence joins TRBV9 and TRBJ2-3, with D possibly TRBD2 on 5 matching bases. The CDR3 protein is CASSVALSRGTDTQYF. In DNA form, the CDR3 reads TGTGCCAGCAGCGTAGCTCTGAGTCGGGGAACAGATACGCAGTATTTT.